The source of this T cell receptor (beta chain) is a study of blood T cell repertoires in COVID-19. Across the study: Donors in the United States, Italy and Spain gave samples during acute or convalescent COVID-19. PBMCs, B-cell-depleted T cells, or T cells provided the cDNA or gDNA that made up the material.

CDR1 is SGHDT and CDR2 is YYEEEE in the germline V gene. CDR3 length equals 13 residues. Trimming cost V 2 bases and J 4 bases, with 9 bases left between them. Original handling: Amplifying reference gene primers gave estimates of nucleated cell counts. The assay was immunoSEQ multiplex PCR, and TCRdb's table has in-frame clones only and misses some. D and trimming were read from the DNA, whereas the V and J calls and clone size are those reported in that table. The data show under 150,000 clones, 81% seen once. The sequencing input was peripheral blood. The chain combines TRBV5-6 with TRBJ1-2; possible D gene TRBD1, 5 bases. The TCR sequence derives from a middle-aged man with acute or convalescent COVID-19. CDR3 residues: CASSLSRAYGYTF. CDR3 nucleotide sequence: TGTGCCAGCAGCTTATCCAGGGCCTATGGCTACACCTTC.